A selection of T cell receptor beta chains follows, all from one sample in a study of CXCR3-negative and CXCR3-positive naive CD8 T cells. For each CDR3 protein, TCRdb gives one entry from its re-call of the 5' RACE reads, without DNA. The listing contains around 61,000 distinct CDR3 sequences. Sequencing was carried out using naive CXCR3+ CD8+ T cells from blood. These receptors were taken from a human donor in good health. Some clones in this sample may be carry-over from other donors' samples. The CDR3 runs from the conserved cysteine through the conserved F or W.

J gene,V gene,CDR3 length,CDR3 protein
TRBJ2-1,TRBV4-3,17,CASSQDLVAGAGNEQFF
TRBJ2-1,TRBV19,15,CASSFGTGNYNEQFF
TRBJ2-7,TRBV29-1,13,CSVDYGDSYEQYF
TRBJ1-1,TRBV7-3,15,CASSLPGTGNTEAFF
TRBJ2-5,TRBV7-9,17,CASSPALRDRGKETQYF
TRBJ1-5,TRBV6-2/TRBV6-3,15,CASSYRLGGNQPQHF
TRBJ2-3,TRBV6-2/TRBV6-3,19,CASSGRLAGRPSSTDTQYF
TRBJ2-3,TRBV7-2,17,CASSLGLAGGRTDTQYF
TRBJ2-7,TRBV7-9,16,CASSAHPGRPSYEQYF
TRBJ2-1,TRBV14,19,CASSTRNQGPPSSYNEQFF
TRBJ2-1,TRBV28,15,CASSLLGDKNNEQFF
TRBJ1-2,TRBV7-2,15,CASSLQGAPNYGYTF
TRBJ2-6,TRBV29-1,17,CSVGWTKGYSGANVLTF
TRBJ2-1,TRBV28,14,CASSSLSSYNEQFF
TRBJ1-1,TRBV6-1,15,CASSEASGAYTEAFF
TRBJ2-5,TRBV6-5,14,CASKLAGGLETQYF
TRBJ2-3,TRBV29-1,13,CSVEDSPADTQYF
TRBJ2-1,TRBV7-8,15,CASSYTGFDDNEQFF
TRBJ1-5,TRBV3-1,14,CASSEGGGNQPQHF
TRBJ2-3,TRBV7-2,13,CASSFRESDTQYF
TRBJ2-1,TRBV2,13,CASRLQGVNEQFF
TRBJ2-1,TRBV29-1,12,CSAEENRAEQFF
TRBJ2-1,TRBV28,20,CASSLIPGLAGPTFYNEQFF
TRBJ2-1,TRBV6-1,15,CASKKPGGAYNEQFF
TRBJ2-7,TRBV4-3,16,CAGSQRRQGFVYEQYF
TRBJ2-5,TRBV29-1,12,CSGSSGQETQYF
TRBJ2-7,TRBV19,13,CATLLARSYEQYF
TRBJ2-6,TRBV7-9,17,CASRWTARSSGANVLTF
TRBJ2-7,TRBV6-2/TRBV6-3,12,CASSIYRDEQYF
TRBJ2-7,TRBV12-3/TRBV12-4,12,CASSLPLNEQYF
TRBJ1-2,TRBV7-9,11,CASSATGGYTF
TRBJ2-1,TRBV4-2,14,CASSQEVNYNEQFF
TRBJ1-1,TRBV29-1,14,CSVEVIGLNTEAFF
TRBJ2-7,TRBV4-3,15,CASSQGWGTTYEQYF
TRBJ2-7,TRBV9,15,CASSAGQGGGYEQYF
TRBJ2-2,TRBV28,14,CASRTGANTGELFF
TRBJ2-5,TRBV2,15,CASSVPLGLGETQYF
TRBJ2-1,TRBV27,21,CASSLPTGGPHPWYLYNEQFF
TRBJ2-2,TRBV29-1,13,CSGGGSNTGELFF
TRBJ2-7,TRBV11-2,16,CASSLYGTGGVNEQYF
TRBJ1-5,TRBV27,13,CASSLSPYQPQHF
TRBJ2-2,TRBV6-2/TRBV6-3,17,CASSYSIATEDTGELFF
TRBJ2-5,TRBV6-5,16,CASSFGLAGTQETQYF
TRBJ2-3,TRBV20-1,16,CSARFPLAGVTDTQYF
TRBJ2-7,TRBV7-2,12,CASSLVGYEQYF
TRBJ2-1,TRBV29-1,15,CSVDPGLADYNEQFF
TRBJ2-1,TRBV12-3/TRBV12-4,14,CASSIRGGYNEQFF
TRBJ2-3,TRBV12-3/TRBV12-4,14,CASSDGTSGNTQYF
TRBJ1-5,TRBV20-1,15,CSARDMGEGNQPQHF
TRBJ2-4,TRBV12-3/TRBV12-4,14,CASSHGQGWNIQYF
TRBJ1-1,TRBV4-3,13,CASSQDSGLEAFF
TRBJ2-2,TRBV12-3/TRBV12-4,16,CASSFSGNPNTGELFF
TRBJ1-5,TRBV15,16,CATSRPGTGTNQPQHF
TRBJ2-7,TRBV29-1,14,CSVEGTGVTDEQYF
TRBJ1-4,TRBV13,15,CASSPRTGGGEKLFF